This TCR beta chain was recorded in a study of CD8+ T cells in alopecia areata. Across the study: Oral tofacitinib, 5 to 10 mg twice daily, was given in an open-label trial. People stayed on tofacitinib for 6 to 18 months, then stopped the drug for 6 months. Study findings and constraints: Unlike in mice, where it was clearer, TCR sharing across patients was less clear, possibly HLA-related.

Once RNA had been extracted, it was reverse transcribed into cDNA to act as the sequencing template. Some clones are missing from TCRdb's copy, which holds only in-frame ones; the method was immunoSEQ multiplex PCR. The table has 200,000 or so clones, about 53% seen once. Peripheral blood samples and lesional scalp punch biopsies were obtained from alopecia areata patients. Unmatched junction bases numbered 2, after V lost 0 bases and J lost 2 bases. CDR3 length: 15 amino acids. Germline values: CDR1 SGHDT, CDR2 YYEEEE. Points on this clone: Its antigen is currently unknown. This sample includes further DNA sequences coding for the same CDR3.

Sample: CD4+ T cells sorted from blood, taken at week 0. This receptor was identified in a human donor with alopecia areata. J is TRBJ2-3 and V is TRBV5-6; 8 bases are shared with TRBD1. The CDR3 is CASSLDQGATDTQYF. The CDR3 nucleotides read TGTGCCAGCAGCTTGGATCAGGGGGCCACAGATACGCAGTATTTT.